This TCR beta chain was identified in a study of blood T cell repertoires in COVID-19. About the research overall: The United States, Italy and Spain supplied acute and convalescent COVID-19 samples. T cells, B-cell-depleted T cells, or PBMCs provided the cDNA or gDNA that served as material.

As handled by the study authors: Estimation of nucleated cell counts relied on the amplification of reference gene primers. Method: immunoSEQ multiplex PCR; TCRdb's copy keeps in-frame clones and lacks some. Clone size and V and J calls were adopted from that table, with D and trimming inferred from the DNA. The data hold just under 350,000 clones, with roughly 90% observed a single time. J was trimmed by 4 bases and V by 1 base; bases with no gene match: 3. The CDR3 loop spans 13 amino acids. Germline values: CDR1 GTSNPN, CDR2 SVGIG (reference sequence). This chain joins TRBV30 and TRBJ1-1; 7 nucleotides agree with TRBD1. The TCR originated in a woman in her sixties or seventies with COVID-19, enrolled during active disease. The sequencing input was peripheral blood. CDR3 DNA sequence: TGTGCCTGGAGTGGACAGGGTTTCACTGAAGCTTTCTTT. Protein product: CAWSGQGFTEAFF.